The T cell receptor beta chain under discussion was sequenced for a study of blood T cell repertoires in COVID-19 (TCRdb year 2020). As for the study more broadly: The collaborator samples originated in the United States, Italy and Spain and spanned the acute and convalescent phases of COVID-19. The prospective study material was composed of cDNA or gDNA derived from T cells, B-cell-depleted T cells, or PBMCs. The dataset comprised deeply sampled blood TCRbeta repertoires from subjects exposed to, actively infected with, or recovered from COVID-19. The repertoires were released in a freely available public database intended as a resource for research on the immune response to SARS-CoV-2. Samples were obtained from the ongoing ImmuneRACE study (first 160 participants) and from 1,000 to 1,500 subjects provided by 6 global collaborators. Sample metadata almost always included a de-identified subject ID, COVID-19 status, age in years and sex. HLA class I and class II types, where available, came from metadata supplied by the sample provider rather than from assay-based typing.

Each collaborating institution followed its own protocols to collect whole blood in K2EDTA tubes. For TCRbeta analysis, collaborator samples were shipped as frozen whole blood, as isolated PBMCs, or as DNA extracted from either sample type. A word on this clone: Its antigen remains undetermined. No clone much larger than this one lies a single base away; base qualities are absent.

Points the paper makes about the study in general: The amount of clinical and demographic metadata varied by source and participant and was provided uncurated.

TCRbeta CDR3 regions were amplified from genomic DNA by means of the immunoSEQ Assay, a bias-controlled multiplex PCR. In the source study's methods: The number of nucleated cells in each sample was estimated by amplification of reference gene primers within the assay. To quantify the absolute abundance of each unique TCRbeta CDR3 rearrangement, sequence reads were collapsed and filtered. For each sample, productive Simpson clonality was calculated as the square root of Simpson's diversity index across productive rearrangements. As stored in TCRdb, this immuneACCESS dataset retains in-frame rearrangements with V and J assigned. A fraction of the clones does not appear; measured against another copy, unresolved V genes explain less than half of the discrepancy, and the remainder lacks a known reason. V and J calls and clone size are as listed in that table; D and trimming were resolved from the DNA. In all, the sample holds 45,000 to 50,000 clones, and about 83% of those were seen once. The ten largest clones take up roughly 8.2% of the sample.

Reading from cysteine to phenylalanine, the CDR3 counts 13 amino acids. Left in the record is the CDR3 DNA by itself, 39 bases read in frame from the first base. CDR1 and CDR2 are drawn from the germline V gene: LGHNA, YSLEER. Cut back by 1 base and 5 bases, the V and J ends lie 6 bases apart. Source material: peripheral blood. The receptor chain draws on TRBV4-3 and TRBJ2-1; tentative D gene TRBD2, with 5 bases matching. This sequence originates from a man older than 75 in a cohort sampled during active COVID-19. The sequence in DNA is TGCGCCAGCAGCCAAGCCGGGAACAATGAGCAGTTCTTC. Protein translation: CASSQAGNNEQFF.